This TCR beta chain was retrieved from a study of OX40 agonist ivuxolimab in advanced cancers. About the full investigation: The costimulatory receptor OX40 (CD134) was targeted by ivuxolimab, a fully human IgG2 agonistic monoclonal antibody. Intravenous ivuxolimab was administered to patients every 2 weeks at six dose levels: 0.01, 0.1, 0.3, 1.5, 3 and 10 mg/kg. Of the approximately 54 patients in dose escalation, some 20 had hepatocellular carcinoma, roughly 15 had melanoma, 9 had renal cell carcinoma and 9 had head and neck cancer. In the dose-escalation cohort, 65% to 85% of patients were male, and the mean age was 60 years with a range of roughly 20 to 80. Patients were allowed to have had prior anti-PD-1, anti-PD-L1 or anti-CTLA-4 therapy, and 40% to 45% of the dose-escalation patients had been treated with checkpoint inhibitors. Partial responses occurred in three dose-escalation patients: two with cutaneous melanoma and one with hepatocellular carcinoma. The point of sequencing TCRbeta in the periphery was to test whether ivuxolimab changed TCR sequence diversity and drove clonal T-cell expansion. The paper reports the monotherapy dose-escalation portion (N of about 50 patients) of the phase I ivuxolimab trial.

Turning to this clone: The specificity of this receptor is unknown. Within one base of it there is no much larger clone, and no base qualities were kept.

Germline trimming amounts to 3 bases on V and 0 bases on J, with 8 as the count of junction bases outside the gene matches. The CDR3, from cysteine to phenylalanine, totals 18 residues. The only DNA kept is the CDR3, 54 bases in frame from the first base. Via the germline V gene, CDR1 is LGHNA and CDR2 YNFKEQ. Patients with autoimmune disease history or receiving systemic immunosuppression were excluded from the trial. In every dose cohort, peripheral blood was drawn for TCR sequencing at baseline, cycle 4 day 1, and cycle 7 day 1. The samples were drawn from a first-in-human, open-label, multicenter phase I dose-escalation trial of ivuxolimab. Adults with locally advanced or metastatic melanoma, renal cell, hepatocellular, or head and neck squamous cell carcinoma were enrolled in the trial. Before TCR sequencing, CD4+ T cells and CD8+ T cells from peripheral blood were sorted into separate populations.

Genomic DNA was isolated from the sorted cells so that the TCRbeta CDR3 region could be sequenced. TCRbeta CDR3 regions were sequenced using the immunoSEQ Assay. In its TCRdb copy, this immuneACCESS table keeps in-frame sequences only and misses some clones. Where compared with another copy, unresolved V genes explain less than half of these, and the others have no known cause. Counted in this sample were more than 70,000 clones; approximately 83% of them appeared once. The ten largest clones add up to under 2% of the sample. The research as a whole found: Low levels of normalized T-cell clonal expansion were also shown by some nonresponding patients. After ivuxolimab, expanded clones were on average more numerous among CD8+ T cells than among CD4+ T cells. At doses of 0.1 to 3.0 mg/kg, clonal expansion of both CD4+ and CD8+ blood T cells was observed from baseline to week 6. In partial responders in the 0.1-3.0 mg/kg groups, normalized peripheral clonal expansion was found to be among the lowest, especially among CD8+ T cells. The antigen specificity of the peripheral T cells that underwent clonal expansion was not determined.

The chain is made from TRBV4-2 and TRBJ1-6; 7 nucleotides in the junction match TRBD1. The sequences come from CD4+ or CD8+ T cells sorted from blood, collected in a trial of the OX40 agonist ivuxolimab. The TCR comes from an adult with an advanced solid tumor such as melanoma, head and neck, liver or kidney cancer. DNA sequence: TGTGCCAGCAGCCACCCAGGGGGTTCAAGCTCCTATAATTCACCCCTCCACTTT. Translated, this gives CASSHPGGSSSYNSPLHF.